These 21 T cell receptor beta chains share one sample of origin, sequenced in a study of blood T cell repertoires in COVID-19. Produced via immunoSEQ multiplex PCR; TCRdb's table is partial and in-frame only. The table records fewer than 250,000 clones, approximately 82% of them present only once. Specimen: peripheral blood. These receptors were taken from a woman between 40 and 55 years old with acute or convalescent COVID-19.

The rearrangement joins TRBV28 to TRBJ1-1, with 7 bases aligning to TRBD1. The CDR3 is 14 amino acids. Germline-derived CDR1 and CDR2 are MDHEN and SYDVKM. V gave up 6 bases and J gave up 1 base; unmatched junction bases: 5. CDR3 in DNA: TGTGCCAGCAGGTTGGGACAGACGAACACTGAAGCTTTCTTT. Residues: CASRLGQTNTEAFF.

CDR3 nucleotide sequence: TGTGCCAGCAGCCCCGTCGCGGATACGCAGTATTTT. It translates to CASSPVADTQYF. This chain links TRBV7-2 with TRBJ2-3; D ambiguous. The CDR3 is made up of 12 amino acids. Germline V gene sequence: CDR1 SGHTA, CDR2 FQGNSA. Trimming removed 5 bases at V and 6 bases at J, with 9 bases between. Combining the CDR3 with reference TRBV7-2 and TRBJ2-3 gives the whole variable domain GAGVSQSPSNKVTEKGKDVELRCDPISGHTALYWYRQSLGQGLEFLIYFQGNSAPDKSGLPSDRFSAERTGGSVSTLTIQRTQQEDSAVYLCASSPVADTQYFGPGTRLTVL.

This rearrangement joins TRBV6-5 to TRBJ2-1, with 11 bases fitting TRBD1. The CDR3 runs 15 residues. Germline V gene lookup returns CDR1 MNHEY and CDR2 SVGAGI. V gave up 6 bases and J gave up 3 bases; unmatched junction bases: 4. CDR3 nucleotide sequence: TGTGCCAGCAGACCGGACAGGGGGCTCTACAATGAGCAGTTCTTC. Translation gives CASRPDRGLYNEQFF.

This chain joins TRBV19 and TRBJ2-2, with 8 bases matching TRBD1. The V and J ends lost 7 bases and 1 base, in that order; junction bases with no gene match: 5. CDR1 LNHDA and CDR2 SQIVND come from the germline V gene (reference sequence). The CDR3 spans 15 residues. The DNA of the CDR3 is TGTGCCAGTATGGCAGGACAGGGGAACACCGGGGAGCTGTTTTTT. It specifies CASMAGQGNTGELFF. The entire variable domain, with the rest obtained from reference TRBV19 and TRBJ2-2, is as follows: DGGITQSPKYLFRKEGQNVTLSCEQNLNHDAMYWYRQDPGQGLRLIYYSQIVNDFQKGDIAEGYSVSREKKESFPLTVTSAQKNPTAFYLCASMAGQGNTGELFFGEGSRLTVL.

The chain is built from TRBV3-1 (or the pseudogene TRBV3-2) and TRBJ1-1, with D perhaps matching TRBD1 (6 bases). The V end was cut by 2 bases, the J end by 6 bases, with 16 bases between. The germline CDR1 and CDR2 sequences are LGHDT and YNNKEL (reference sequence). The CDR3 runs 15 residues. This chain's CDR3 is CASSQPGGRGAEAFF. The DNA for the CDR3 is TGTGCCAGCAGCCAACCCGGGGGCCGGGGGGCTGAAGCTTTCTTT.

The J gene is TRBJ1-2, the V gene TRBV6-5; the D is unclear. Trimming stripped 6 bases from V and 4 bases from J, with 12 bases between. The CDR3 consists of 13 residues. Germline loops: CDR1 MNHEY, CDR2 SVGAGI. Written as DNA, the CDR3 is TGTGCCAGCAGGGAGTATGCCTCCTATGGCTACACCTTC. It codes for CASREYASYGYTF.

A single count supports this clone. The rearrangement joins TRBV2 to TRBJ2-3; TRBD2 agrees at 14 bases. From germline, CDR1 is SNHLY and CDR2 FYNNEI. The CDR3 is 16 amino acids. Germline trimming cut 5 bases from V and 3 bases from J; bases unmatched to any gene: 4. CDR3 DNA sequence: TGTGCCAGCAGTCTCCGACTAGCGGGGGGGACAGATACGCAGTATTTT. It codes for CASSLRLAGGTDTQYF.

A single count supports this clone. CDR3 protein: CASSPDGGRSYTF. In nucleotides, the CDR3 is TGTGCCAGCAGCCCCGACGGAGGGAGAAGCTACACCTTC. The rearrangement links TRBV9 to TRBJ1-2, with D hard to call. The CDR3 consists of 13 residues. V was shortened by 4 bases and J by 9 bases, with 16 bases between the two germline ends. Germline V gene lookup returns CDR1 SGDLS and CDR2 YYNGEE.

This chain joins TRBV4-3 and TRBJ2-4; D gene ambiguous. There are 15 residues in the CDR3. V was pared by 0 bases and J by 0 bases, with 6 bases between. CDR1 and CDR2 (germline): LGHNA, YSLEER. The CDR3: CASSQDRVAKNIQYF. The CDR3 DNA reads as TGCGCCAGCAGCCAAGATCGGGTAGCCAAAAACATTCAGTACTTC.

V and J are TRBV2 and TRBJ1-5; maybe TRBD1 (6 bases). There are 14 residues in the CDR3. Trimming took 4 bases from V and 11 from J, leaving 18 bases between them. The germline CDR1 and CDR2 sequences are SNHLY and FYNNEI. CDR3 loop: CASSGDGTSLAQHF. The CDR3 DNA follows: TGTGCCAGCAGTGGGGACGGGACATCTCTGGCCCAGCATTTT.

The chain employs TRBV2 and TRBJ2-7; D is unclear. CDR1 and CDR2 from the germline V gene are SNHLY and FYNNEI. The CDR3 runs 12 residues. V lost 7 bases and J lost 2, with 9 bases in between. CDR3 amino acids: CASKAGPYEQYF. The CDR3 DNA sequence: TGTGCCAGCAAGGCAGGCCCCTACGAGCAGTACTTC.

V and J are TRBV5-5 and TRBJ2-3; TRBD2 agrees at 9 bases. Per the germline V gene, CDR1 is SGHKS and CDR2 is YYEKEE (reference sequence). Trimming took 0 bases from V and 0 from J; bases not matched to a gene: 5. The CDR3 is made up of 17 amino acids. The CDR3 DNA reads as TGTGCCAGCAGCTTGGCTTGGACTAGCGAGAGCACAGATACGCAGTATTTT. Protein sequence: CASSLAWTSESTDTQYF.

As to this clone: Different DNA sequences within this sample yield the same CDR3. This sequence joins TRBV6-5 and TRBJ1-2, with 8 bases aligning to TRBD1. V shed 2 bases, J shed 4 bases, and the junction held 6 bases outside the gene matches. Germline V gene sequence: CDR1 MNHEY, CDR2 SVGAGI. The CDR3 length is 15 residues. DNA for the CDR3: TGTGCCAGCAGTTACCGAGGACAGGGATCCTATGGCTACACCTTC. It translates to CASSYRGQGSYGYTF.

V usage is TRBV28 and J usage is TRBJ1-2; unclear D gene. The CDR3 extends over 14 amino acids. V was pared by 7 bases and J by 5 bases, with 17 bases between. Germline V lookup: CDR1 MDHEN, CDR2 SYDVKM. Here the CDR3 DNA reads TGTGCCAGCACCATCAGCGGGCCTGGGTATGGCTACACCTTC. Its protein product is CASTISGPGYGYTF.

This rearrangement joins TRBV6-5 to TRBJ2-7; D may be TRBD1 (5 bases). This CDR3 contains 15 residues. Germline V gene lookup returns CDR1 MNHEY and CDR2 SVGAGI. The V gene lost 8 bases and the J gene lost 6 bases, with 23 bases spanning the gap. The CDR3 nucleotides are TGTGCCAGCTTTGGGTATGGCAGGGCGACCTCCGAGCAGTACTTC. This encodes CASFGYGRATSEQYF.

The CDR3 sequence: CASSLTLAGGPYNEQFF. The CDR3 bases are TGTGCCAGCAGCTTAACACTAGCGGGGGGGCCCTACAATGAGCAGTTCTTC. V is TRBV11-2 and J is TRBJ2-1, with 13 nucleotides matching TRBD2. The CDR3 contains 17 residues. Germline V gene lookup returns CDR1 SGHAT and CDR2 FQNNGV. V lost 2 bases, J lost 2 bases, and 3 bases stayed unmatched.

The CDR3 DNA reads as TGCGCCAGCAGCGTTGACAGGAACACTGAAGCTTTCTTT. Translated: CASSVDRNTEAFF. The V call is TRBV5-1, the J call TRBJ1-1; tentative D call: TRBD1 (5 bases). Trimming cost V 4 bases and J 1 base, with 8 bases left between them. The CDR3 has 13 residues. In germline, CDR1 is SGHRS, CDR2 YFSETQ.

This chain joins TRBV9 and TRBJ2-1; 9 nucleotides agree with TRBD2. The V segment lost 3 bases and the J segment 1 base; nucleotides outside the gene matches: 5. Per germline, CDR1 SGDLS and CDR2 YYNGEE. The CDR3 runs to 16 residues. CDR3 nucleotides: TGTGCCAGCAGCGAGCCTCTAGCGGGATCCTACAATGAGCAGTTCTTC. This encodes CASSEPLAGSYNEQFF.

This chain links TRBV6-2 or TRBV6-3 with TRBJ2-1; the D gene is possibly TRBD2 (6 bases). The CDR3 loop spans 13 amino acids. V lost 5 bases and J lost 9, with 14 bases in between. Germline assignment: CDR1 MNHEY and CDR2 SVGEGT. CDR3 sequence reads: CASSIGGWAEQFF. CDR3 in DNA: TGTGCCAGCAGTATCGGAGGGTGGGCTGAGCAGTTCTTC.

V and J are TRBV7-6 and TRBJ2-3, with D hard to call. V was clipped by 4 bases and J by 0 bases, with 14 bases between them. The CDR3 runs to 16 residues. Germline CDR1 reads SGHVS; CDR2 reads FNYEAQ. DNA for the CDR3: TGTGCCAGCAGCTCGTTCCAAGCCTCTAGCACAGATACGCAGTATTTT. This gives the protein CASSSFQASSTDTQYF.

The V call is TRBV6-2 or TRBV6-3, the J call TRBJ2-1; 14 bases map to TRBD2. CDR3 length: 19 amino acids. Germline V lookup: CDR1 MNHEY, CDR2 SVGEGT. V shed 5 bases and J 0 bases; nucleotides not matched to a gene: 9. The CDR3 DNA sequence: TGTGCCAGCAGTGCACTAGGACTAGCGGGAGGAGGCTCCTACAATGAGCAGTTCTTC. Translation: CASSALGLAGGGSYNEQFF.